The sequence of this T cell receptor (beta chain) was determined in a study of blood T cell repertoires in COVID-19. Across the whole study: PBMCs, B-cell-depleted T cells, or T cells were the source of the cDNA or gDNA that made up the material.

Clones were read by immunoSEQ multiplex PCR, and TCRdb kept only the in-frame ones, dropping some. In the table there are fewer than 150,000 clones, around 83% of which are singletons. The CDR3 sequence is 12 residues long. V lost 5 bases and J lost 5, with 9 bases in between. Everyone who took part was 18 to 89 years old, and they came from 24 US areas. Allocation to cohorts depended on clinical history reported by the participants. Cohort 3 recovered donors had two negative PCRs, clearance, or symptom resolution. The receptor was isolated from a young man who had recovered from COVID-19. The genes are TRBV12-3 or TRBV12-4 and TRBJ1-2; D is undetermined. Sequencing was carried out using PBMCs or T cells enriched from blood (not recorded which). DNA of the CDR3: TGTGCCAGCAGTCCGAGTCGGTATGGCTACACCTTC. Translation: CASSPSRYGYTF.